This entry lists 15 T cell receptor beta chains sequenced from one sample in a study of T cells in Graves' hyperthyroidism and ophthalmopathy. TCR beta CDR3 sequences were amplified from RNA transcripts. The TCR CDR3 first-round RT-PCR relied on the HTBI primer set. TCRdb passed the multiplex PCR reads through MiXCR, listing each CDR3 protein once. The repertoire has fewer than 350,000 distinct CDR3 sequences, around 15% of them found once; the top ten carry about 30%. Sample: blood. The receptors come from a woman aged 45-59 years with Graves' hyperthyroidism that later progressed to Graves' ophthalmopathy.

The chain uses TRBV9 and TRBJ1-1; 9 bases fit TRBD1. Germline-derived CDR1 and CDR2 are SGDLS and YYNGEE. This CDR3 has 14 amino acids. J was trimmed by 6 bases and V by 3 bases; bases with no gene match: 6. The CDR3 is CASSGDRELAEAFF. The CDR3 DNA reads TGTGCCAGCAGCGGGGACAGGGAATTGGCTGAAGCTTTCTTT. The full variable domain, rest sourced from reference TRBV9 and TRBJ1-1, is DSGVTQTPKHLITATGQRVTLRCSPRSGDLSVYWYQQSLDQGLQFLIQYYNGEERAKGNILERFSAQQFPDLHSELNLSSLELGDSALYFCASSGDRELAEAFFGQGTRLTVV.

This clonotype showed up many times. V is TRBV20-1 and J is TRBJ1-6, with D unclear. Between the trimmed V and J ends, which lost 3 bases and 1 base, there was a span of 13 bases. Germline V gives CDR1 DFQATT, CDR2 SNEGSKA (reference sequence). The CDR3 covers 16 residues. In DNA form, the CDR3 reads TGCAGTGCTAGGCAGAGCACCGGGTCCTATAATTCACCCCTCCACTTT. Residues: CSARQSTGSYNSPLHF.

This clonotype was counted only a few times. The chain combines TRBV30 with TRBJ2-1, with D uncertain. With 1 base removed from V and 2 bases from J, the gap between germline ends came to 9 bases. The CDR3 is 14 residues long. Germline V gene lookup returns CDR1 GTSNPN and CDR2 SVGIG (reference sequence). CDR3 nucleotide sequence: TGTGCCTGGAGTGCGAGAAGGCCCTACAATGAGCAGTTCTTC. This codes for CAWSARRPYNEQFF.

The table lists this clonotype with many counts. This chain connects TRBV27 to TRBJ1-2; TRBD1 agrees at 8 bases. CDR3 size: 14 residues. Trimming removed 5 bases from V and 2 bases from J; junction bases left unmatched: 4. Germline loops: CDR1 MNHEY, CDR2 SMNVEV (reference sequence). Here the CDR3 reads CASSRQGRNYGYTF. The CDR3 DNA sequence: TGTGCCAGCAGTAGACAGGGGAGGAACTATGGCTACACCTTC.

Many counts were recorded for this clonotype. V usage is TRBV19 and J usage is TRBJ2-5; D is ambiguous. This CDR3 spans 13 amino acids. The V gene's germline CDR1 is LNHDA and CDR2 SQIVND (reference sequence). Deletions cut 7 bases from V and 2 bases from J, with 11 bases between. The CDR3 DNA sequence: TGTGCCAGTACCGCACCCGGGCAAGAGACCCAGTACTTC. Its protein product is CASTAPGQETQYF.

This clonotype has at least ten counts. CDR3 sequence reads: CSARDRGGRWGVNEQFF. Here the CDR3 DNA reads TGCAGTGCTAGAGATCGAGGAGGCCGTTGGGGAGTGAATGAGCAGTTCTTC. The V gene is TRBV20-1, the J gene TRBJ2-1, with D perhaps TRBD2 (5 bases). The CDR3 runs to 17 residues. Trimming removed 0 bases at V and 7 bases at J, with 22 bases between. Germline CDR1 DFQATT, CDR2 SNEGSKA (reference sequence).

This clonotype was seen repeatedly, ten times or more. The V and J genes are TRBV7-3 and TRBJ2-7; TRBD2 agrees at 11 bases. V lost 2 bases and J lost 3; bases outside the gene matches: 6. Germline V gives CDR1 SGHTA, CDR2 FQGTGA. CDR3 size: 16 residues. Written as DNA, the CDR3 is TGTGCCAGCAGCTTACACACTAGCGGGAGTAGCTACGAGCAGTACTTC. Protein sequence: CASSLHTSGSSYEQYF.

The sample holds many counts of this clonotype. This chain links TRBV2 with TRBJ2-3; no firm D call. From germline, CDR1 is SNHLY and CDR2 FYNNEI. V was cut by 4 bases and J by 10 bases, with 6 bases left in between. CDR3 length equals 10 residues. The CDR3 protein is CASSGQAQYF. The CDR3 nucleotides read TGTGCCAGCAGTGGCCAGGCGCAGTATTTT.

This clonotype was recorded many times. This chain connects TRBV15 to TRBJ2-5; TRBD2 might be the D (6 bases). Trimming pared 0 bases from V and 3 bases from J, leaving 17 bases between. This CDR3 region has 17 residues. Per the germline V gene, CDR1 is LNHNV and CDR2 is YYDKDF (reference sequence). DNA for the CDR3: TGTGCCACCAGCAGAGATGGCTGGGGAGGTTCAGAAGAGACCCAGTACTTC. It is translated as CATSRDGWGGSEETQYF.

This clonotype was detected many times. This chain uses TRBV12-3 or TRBV12-4 with TRBJ2-2; D is perhaps TRBD1 (5 bases). With 3 bases removed from V and 4 bases from J, the gap between germline ends came to 15 bases. The CDR3 runs 16 residues. CDR3 in DNA: TGTGCCAGCAGTTTCAAGGCCCAGCAGGGCACCGGGGAGCTGTTTTTT. It encodes CASSFKAQQGTGELFF.

This clonotype was detected many times. The J gene is TRBJ2-7, the V gene TRBV6-1, with a weak D call TRBD1 (6 bases). In germline, CDR1 is MNHNS, CDR2 SASEGT. The CDR3 covers 16 residues. Trimming removed 10 bases from V and 1 base from J, with 23 bases in between. CDR3 region: CATQTDRTAGSYEQYF. CDR3 DNA: TGTGCCACACAGACCGATCGGACAGCCGGATCCTACGAGCAGTACTTC.

Ten or more counts support this clonotype. The V gene is TRBV7-9, the J gene TRBJ2-3, with a possible D match to TRBD1 (6 bases). This CDR3 has 16 amino acids. The V and J ends lost 6 bases and 2 bases respectively, with 18 bases between them. CDR1 and CDR2 (germline): SEHNR, FQNEAQ (reference sequence). The CDR3: CASSLLQGRATDTQYF. CDR3 DNA: TGTGCCAGCAGTTTACTTCAGGGGAGAGCCACAGATACGCAGTATTTT.

This clonotype appeared many times. Here the CDR3 DNA reads TGTGCCAGCAGGACCGTCGGTGGAAATTCACCCCTCCACTTT. This translates into CASRTVGGNSPLHF. The V call is TRBV28, the J call TRBJ1-6, with D unresolved. Between the trimmed V and J ends, which lost 6 bases and 7 bases, there was a span of 13 bases. This CDR3 spans 14 amino acids. CDR1 and CDR2 (germline): MDHEN, SYDVKM.

This clonotype was seen at least ten times. The V gene is TRBV7-2, the J gene TRBJ2-7; 8 bases match TRBD2. Germline trimming cut 5 bases from V and 4 bases from J; bases unmatched to any gene: 10. The CDR3 runs 15 residues. Germline V CDR1 and CDR2: SGHTA, FQGNSA. The CDR3 reads CASSPQGTRGYEQYF. In DNA, the CDR3 is TGTGCCAGCAGCCCCCAAGGGACTAGGGGTTACGAGCAGTACTTC.

This clonotype came up many times. The chain combines TRBV20-1 with TRBJ2-2; 11 bases fit TRBD1. Trimming at V came to 0 bases and at J to 7 bases, leaving 4 bases not matched to a gene. This CDR3 comprises 15 residues. CDR1 is DFQATT, CDR2 SNEGSKA, per germline (reference sequence). DNA for the CDR3: TGCAGTGCTAGAGATTTGGACAGGGGGCGCGGGGAGCTGTTTTTT. This codes for CSARDLDRGRGELFF.